This section outlines one TCR beta chain sequence together with its context. The antigen is unknown. Buffy coats from healthy blood donors served as controls. In the original processing: Productive clonotypes were detectable down to 2.59 x 10-5 frequency. Sequenced by immunoSEQ multiplex PCR; TCRdb stores in-frame clones only, minus some. Clonal size and the V and J genes are those of that table, whereas D and trimming came from the DNA. The table records 25,000 to 35,000 clones, 74% of them present only once. The data stem from a study of STAT5B mutations in CD4+ large granular lymphocyte leukemia. At the level of the study: The CDR3 'QG' motif was associated with a particular HLA allele among healthy donors. Study outcomes and limitations: Main leukemic clonotypes were patient-specific, but 20% to 25% appeared at low frequency elsewhere.

The CDR3 runs 14 residues. Germline lookup yields CDR1 SGHRS and CDR2 YFSETQ. J lost 10 bases, V lost 0 bases, and 4 bases had no gene match. The sample was CD4+ T cells from blood buffy coats. The rearrangement joins TRBV5-1 to TRBJ1-4; 9 nucleotides match TRBD1. This sequence was found in a human donor in good health. CDR3 protein: CASSLGQGVGKLFF. CDR3 DNA: TGCGCCAGCAGCTTGGGACAGGGGGTGGGAAAACTGTTTTTT.